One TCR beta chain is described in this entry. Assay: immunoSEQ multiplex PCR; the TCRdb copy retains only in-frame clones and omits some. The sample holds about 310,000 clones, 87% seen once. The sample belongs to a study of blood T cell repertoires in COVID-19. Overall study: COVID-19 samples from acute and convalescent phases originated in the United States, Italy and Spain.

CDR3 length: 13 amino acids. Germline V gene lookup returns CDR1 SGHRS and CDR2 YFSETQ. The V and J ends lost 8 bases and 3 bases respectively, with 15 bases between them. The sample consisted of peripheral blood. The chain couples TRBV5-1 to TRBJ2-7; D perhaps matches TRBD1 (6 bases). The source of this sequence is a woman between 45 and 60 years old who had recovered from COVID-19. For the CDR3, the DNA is TGCGCCAGACCCGGGGCAGGGGACTACGAGCAGTACTTC. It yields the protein CARPGAGDYEQYF.